This TCR beta chain was sequenced for a study of tumor-infiltrating T cells and Merkel cell polyomavirus (dated by TCRdb to the late 2010s). In terms of the full investigation: CD8+ T cells specific for the Merkel cell polyomavirus KLL epitope were examined in Merkel cell carcinoma patients. Patients presented at varying disease stages and were followed for a median of 2.7 years, with a range of 1. The therapies patients received were varied and non-standardized, including chemotherapy, radiation and immunotherapies. TRB sequencing covered KLL-tetramer-sorted cells from blood or tumor-infiltrating lymphocytes in approximately 14 samples, plus 12 matched whole-tumor samples. Most of the whole-tumor samples were approximately 24-micron curls sectioned from formalin-fixed, paraffin-embedded tissue blocks. Of all the tumor samples in the study, one was a frozen nodal tumor digest and another was a flash-frozen core biopsy of a metastasis.

Findings and caveats that apply to the study as a whole: A higher intratumoral fraction of KLL-specific T cells (roughly 1.8-20% versus roughly 0-0.14%) was associated with significantly improved MCC-specific survival. A significant MCC-specific survival advantage (P = 0.0051) was associated with a greater number of unique KLL-specific clonotypes in tumors (about 5-120 vs 0-3). The small sample size of the study (n = 12 patients) is recognized as a limitation. Because the study covered only a single viral epitope, T cells targeting other Merkel cell polyomavirus epitopes were not captured. KLL-specific TRB repertoires were diverse and largely private, with only one public clonotype among 380 or so unique sequences, shared by two patients.

By immunohistochemistry, the tumors of all patients showed robust positive staining for Merkel cell polyomavirus Large T antigen. About a dozen Merkel cell carcinoma patients were included, each with robust KLL-tetramer+ populations (above 0.04% of CD8+ T cells) in blood and/or cultured TIL. All patients were identified as Caucasian, and a median age of roughly 65 years (range about 45 to 77 years) was recorded. Library creation used the immunoSEQ multiplex PCR assay. Genomic DNA extraction, TRB sequencing and normalization were performed by Adaptive Biotechnologies (Seattle, WA). In the paper's pipeline: Clonality was computed as one minus Shannon entropy of productive TRB sequences normalized by log2 of unique productive sequences. KLL-specific clonotypes in tumors were identified by matching TCRbeta CDR3 amino acid sequences to those from the tetramer-sorted sample of each patient. Not all clones reach the TCRdb copy of this immuneACCESS table, which keeps in-frame sequences only. Checked studies attribute under half of the gap to unresolved V genes and leave the rest unexplained. The DNA gave D and trimming, while V, J and clone size come from that table. The table for this sample lists more than 2,500 clones; 70% to 90% of them were counted only once. The ten largest clones capture approximately 9.1% of the sample.

There are a few counts of this clone. Its antigen specificity is not known. One base away there is no much larger clone; base qualities are not given. The CDR1 and CDR2 encoded by the germline V gene (reference sequence) are SEHNR and FQNEAQ. The V and J ends are trimmed by 3 bases and 0 bases, leaving 15 bases between them. The CDR3 spans 17 residues, from the cysteine through the phenylalanine. CDR3 DNA is the only sequence kept; it has 51 bases, read in frame from the first base. This receptor chain uses TRBV7-9 and TRBJ1-3; the D region possibly corresponds to TRBD1 (5 bases align). The clonotype was recovered from a man aged 45-60 years with Merkel cell carcinoma. The sequenced sample consisted of tumor tissue. The CDR3: CASSFRGRMDSGNTIYF. The DNA is as follows: TGTGCCAGCAGCTTTAGGGGCAGGATGGACTCTGGAAACACCATATATTTT.